A single sample gave rise to the 4 T cell receptor beta chains below, sequenced in a study of response to subunit inactivated influenza vaccine. TCRdb re-analysed the RT-PCR reads in MiXCR, keeping a single row per CDR3 protein. The table records around 530,000 distinct CDR3 sequences, roughly 10% of them present only once. This sample comprised PBMCs from blood, obtained on the day of vaccination. The receptor source for this set is a man aged 50-60 years who received an inactivated influenza vaccine.

The V gene is TRBV7-9, the J gene TRBJ2-7; tentatively, D is TRBD2 (6 bases). Trimming took off 8 bases at V and 2 bases at J, with 16 bases between the two ends. Per the germline V gene, CDR1 is SEHNR and CDR2 is FQNEAQ (reference sequence). This CDR3 is built from 14 residues. The CDR3 loop reads CASRAGGLPYEQYF. The CDR3 bases are TGTGCCAGCCGCGCTGGAGGACTACCCTACGAGCAGTACTTC.

In its sample, this clonotype was seen a few times. J is TRBJ2-1 and V is TRBV10-3, with 11 bases that match TRBD2. Germline lookup yields CDR1 ENHRY and CDR2 SYGVKD. The CDR3 has 15 amino acids. Trimming removed 6 bases from V and 2 bases from J; junction bases left unmatched: 3. In DNA, the CDR3 is TGTGCCATCAGAACTAGCGGGAGTCCCTACAATGAGCAGTTCTTC. It encodes CAIRTSGSPYNEQFF.

This rearrangement joins TRBV9 to TRBJ2-2; 12 bases map to TRBD2. CDR1 and CDR2 from the germline V gene are SGDLS and YYNGEE. The ends lost 3 bases at V and 6 bases at J; junction bases unmatched: 3. This CDR3 is built from 15 residues. The CDR3 loop is CASSASGRGAGELFF. Here the CDR3 DNA reads TGTGCCAGCAGCGCTAGCGGGAGGGGGGCCGGGGAGCTGTTTTTT.

This clonotype was found a few times. The chain employs TRBV9 and TRBJ2-3; 10 nucleotides match TRBD2. From germline, CDR1 is SGDLS and CDR2 YYNGEE. V was clipped by 3 bases and J by 5 bases; unmatched bases: 12. This CDR3 is built from 17 residues. This CDR3 reads CASSAPSLAGAVDTQYF. Here the CDR3 DNA reads TGTGCCAGCAGCGCTCCTTCTCTAGCGGGAGCGGTAGATACGCAGTATTTT.